Following are 25 T cell receptor beta chains from one sample sequenced in a study of tumor and adjacent non-tumor tissue in lung cancer. RNA was extracted from bulk tissue without any cell sorting. Distant lung tissue was collected more than 3 cm away from the tumor edge. A modified ARM-PCR protocol with three rounds of nested PCR amplified TCRbeta. One entry per CDR3 protein, called by TCRdb with MiXCR from the multiplex PCR reads. Of approximately 110,000 distinct CDR3 sequences in the sample, 60% to 80% are singletons; the top ten hold around 19%. Material for sequencing was distant non-tumor lung tissue. These receptors all come from a man aged 55 to 70 with non-small cell lung cancer.

Regarding this clonotype: A much larger clone differs from this one at a single base, so this may be a read error. The chain recombines TRBV5-6 with TRBJ2-3; 7 bases align to TRBD2. The CDR3 sequence is 14 residues long. CDR1 is SGHDT and CDR2 is YYEEEE in the germline V gene. After removal of 4 bases from V and 6 bases from J, the junction contained 8 bases not matched to a gene. The chain's CDR3 is CASSQGRGEDTQYF. CDR3 sequence (DNA): TGTGCCAGCAGCCAGGGACGGGGGGAGGATACGCAGTATTTT.

Turning to this clonotype: One junction end does not reproduce the germline sequence, and a read error may be involved. V gene TRBV6-6 combines with J gene TRBJ1-5; D gene uncertain. The CDR3 is made up of 12 amino acids. CDR1 is MNHNY, CDR2 SVGAGI, per germline (reference sequence). The DNA for the CDR3 is TGTGCCAGCAGTCCGACCAGTCAGCCCCAGGATTTT. Its translation: CASSPTSQPQDF.

Turning to this clonotype: A read error may produce the germline difference seen at one junction end. The rearrangement uses TRBV4-3 and TRBJ2-2; tentatively, D is TRBD2 (7 bases). The CDR3 loop spans 16 amino acids. Germline V gene sequence: CDR1 LGHNA, CDR2 YSLEER. The chain's CDR3 is CARSQNGGRQARELFF. The DNA of the CDR3 is TGCGCCAGAAGCCAAAACGGGGGGCGGCAAGCCCGGGAGCTGTTTTTT.

To note about this clonotype: This may be a read error, as it is one base from a much larger clone. A read error is likely, as this CDR3 ends without the conserved phenylalanine or tryptophan. V is TRBV29-1 and J is TRBJ2-7, with TRBD2 identical over 7 bases. The CDR3 is 16 amino acids. V shed 4 bases, J shed 5 bases, and the junction held 17 bases outside the gene matches. Per the germline V gene, CDR1 is SQVTM and CDR2 is ANQGSEA. CDR3 DNA: TGCAGCGTTGTCGCCGTGGGTGTTGCGGGAGTCGACGAGCAGTACCTC. It encodes CSVVAVGVAGVDEQYL.

About this clonotype: Since a much larger clone is just one base distant, this may be a read error. CDR3 amino acids: CAWIPRWGANEQYF. The DNA for the CDR3 is TGTGCCTGGATCCCCCGGTGGGGGGCAAACGAGCAGTACTTC. V is TRBV30 and J is TRBJ2-7; TRBD1 or TRBD2 may be the D gene (6 bases each). CDR1 and CDR2 from the germline V gene are GTSNPN and SVGIG (reference sequence). CDR3 length equals 14 residues. V lost 4 bases to trimming and J lost 5 bases, with 18 bases between them.

A single count supports this clonotype. The chain uses TRBV6-1 and TRBJ2-7; the D call may be TRBD1 or TRBD2 (5 bases each). V shed 7 bases and J shed 3 bases, with 13 bases lying between them. CDR1 is MNHNS, CDR2 SASEGT, per germline. The CDR3 contains 13 residues. The DNA for the CDR3 is TGTGCCAGCACTGTGGGACCAAACTACGAGCAGTACTTC. Translating gives CASTVGPNYEQYF.

The table lists this clonotype with many counts. This chain uses TRBV5-4 with TRBJ1-4; D gene uncertain. The V end was cut by 3 bases, the J end by 2 bases, with 8 bases between. CDR1 is SGHNT and CDR2 is YYREEE in the germline V gene (reference sequence). The CDR3 extends over 14 amino acids. The CDR3 protein is CASSSGVTNEKLFF. The CDR3 nucleotides read TGTGCCAGCAGCTCCGGAGTTACTAATGAAAAACTGTTTTTT.

This clonotype appeared many times. The CDR3 DNA is TGTGCCAGCAGTGAACAGGGGTACTATGAGCAGTTCTTC. Protein product: CASSEQGYYEQFF. The rearrangement uses TRBV6-1 and TRBJ2-1; possible D gene TRBD1, 6 bases. The CDR3 covers 13 residues. The germline V gene has CDR1 MNHNS and CDR2 SASEGT. The V and J ends lost 2 bases and 8 bases respectively, with 10 bases between them.

This clonotype turned up a few times. This could be a read error, since a much larger clone is one nucleotide away. The rearrangement links TRBV29-1 to TRBJ1-1; 7 bases fit TRBD1. CDR3 length: 13 residues. CDR1 is SQVTM, CDR2 ANQGSEA, per germline. The CDR3 sequence: CSVSGTANTEASF. In nucleotides, the CDR3 is TGCAGCGTTTCCGGGACAGCGAACACTGAAGCTTCCTTT.

For this clonotype: A much larger clonotype is one base distant, so this may be a read error. CDR3 loop: CASSLGDRRLMNTEALF. The DNA of the CDR3 is TGTGCCAGCAGCTTGGGGGACAGGCGTCTTATGAACACTGAAGCTCTCTTT. This chain uses TRBV5-6 with TRBJ1-1; 8 bases align to TRBD1. The CDR3 loop spans 17 amino acids. Germline CDR1 is SGHDT and CDR2 is YYEEEE.

In the case of this clonotype: The CDR3 end shows no conserved phenylalanine or tryptophan, and so a read error is likely. This rearrangement joins TRBV5-4 to TRBJ1-1; TRBD1 might be the D (6 bases). In germline, CDR1 is SGHNT, CDR2 YYREEE (reference sequence). The length of the CDR3 is 15 residues. The V end was cut by 1 base, the J end by 8 bases, with 18 bases between. The CDR3 protein is CASSLPSSQGLEAFL. CDR3 DNA: TGTGCCAGCAGCTTGCCCAGTTCACAGGGCCTAGAAGCTTTCTTA.

This clonotype came up a few times. It is likely a read error, because the conserved phenylalanine at the end of the CDR3 is missing. The rearrangement links TRBV12-3 or TRBV12-4 to TRBJ1-2; 12 bases map to TRBD1. V shed 6 bases, J shed 8 bases, and the junction held 13 bases outside the gene matches. CDR3 length equals 16 residues. The CDR3: CASRYGTGGALGGYTL. The DNA for the CDR3 is TGTGCCAGCAGATATGGGACAGGGGGCGCCCTAGGCGGCTACACCCTC.

As regards this clonotype: One junction end does not reproduce the germline sequence, and a read error may be involved. The chain employs TRBV6-2 or TRBV6-3 and TRBJ1-2; weak D call: TRBD1 (5 bases). This CDR3 spans 15 amino acids. Germline assignment: CDR1 MNHEY and CDR2 SVGEGT. CDR3 sequence: CANRRGEGINYGYTF. The CDR3, as DNA: TGTGCCAACAGAAGGGGAGAGGGAATTAACTATGGGTACACCTTC.

With respect to this clonotype: This may arise from a read error, as a much more abundant clone is one base away. The V gene is TRBV12-3 or TRBV12-4, the J gene TRBJ2-3, with 8 positions matching TRBD1. V was clipped by 6 bases and J by 3 bases; unmatched bases: 5. CDR3 size: 14 residues. The CDR3 bases are TGTGCCAGCAGATCAAACAGGGGGACAGATACGCAGTATTTT. This codes for CASRSNRGTDTQYF.

Only a few counts were recorded for this clonotype. V and J are TRBV28 and TRBJ1-2; D gene unclear. Trimming cost V 3 bases and J 6 bases, with 11 bases left between them. Germline V lookup: CDR1 MDHEN, CDR2 SYDVKM. CDR3 length equals 13 residues. CDR3 residues: CASSFWAGNGYTF. The CDR3 nucleotides read TGTGCCAGCAGTTTTTGGGCGGGGAATGGCTACACCTTC.

Regarding this clonotype: A much bigger clone sits one base away, suggesting this may be a read error. The chain employs TRBV6-2 or TRBV6-3 and TRBJ2-7; unclear D gene. The germline V gene encodes CDR1 MNHEY and CDR2 SVGEGT. CDR3 length: 12 amino acids. The CDR3 loop reads CAGSPRVDEQYF. The CDR3 bases are TGTGCCGGCAGCCCTAGGGTGGACGAGCAGTACTTC.

This clonotype has just one count. The rearrangement joins TRBV12-3 or TRBV12-4 to TRBJ1-5; weak D call: TRBD1 (5 bases). This CDR3 has 13 residues. V was pared by 6 bases and J by 7 bases, with 13 bases between. Here the CDR3 reads CASRFWGDQPQHF. The CDR3 bases are TGTGCCAGCAGATTCTGGGGCGACCAGCCCCAGCATTTT.

This clonotype appeared a few times. This chain connects TRBV20-1 to TRBJ1-1, with D unclear. The CDR3 has 15 residues. The V gene's germline CDR1 is DFQATT and CDR2 SNEGSKA (reference sequence). The ends were cut back, 1 base at V and 3 bases at J, with 15 bases in the middle. CDR3 protein: CSARVLAFLDTEAFF. CDR3 DNA sequence: TGCAGTGCTAGAGTCCTGGCGTTCTTGGACACTGAAGCTTTCTTT.

Notes on this clonotype: At one of its ends the junction is not consistent with the germline gene, which may arise from a read error. The chain recombines TRBV13 with TRBJ1-1; D is ambiguous. This CDR3 is built from 15 residues. Germline V gives CDR1 PRHDT, CDR2 FYEKMQ (reference sequence). CDR3 DNA sequence: TGTGCCATCAGCCTCCTTCTGGCTACGAACACTGAAGCTTTCTTT. Translating it yields CAISLLLATNTEAFF.

Note on this clonotype: Its ends do not fully match the called genes, so a read error is possible. The chain joins TRBV6-2 or TRBV6-3 to TRBJ1-2; D is possibly TRBD1 (5 bases). The CDR3 sequence is 15 residues long. CDR1 and CDR2 from the germline V gene are MNHEY and SVGEGT. The chain's CDR3 is CVSSYAGASNYVYTF. CDR3 nucleotides: TGTGTCAGCAGTTACGCCGGGGCCTCTAACTATGTCTACACCTTC.

On this clonotype itself: The junction shows a germline mismatch at one end, possibly a read error. DNA of the CDR3: TGCGCCAGCAGCCGAGGGCCGGGCAAAAACAATCAGTACTTC. It is translated as CASSRGPGKNNQYF. V usage is TRBV11-3 and J usage is TRBJ2-4, with D maybe TRBD2 (5 bases). This CDR3 spans 14 amino acids. Germline CDR1 is SGHNT and CDR2 is YENEEA.

In regard to this clonotype: The conserved closing phenylalanine or tryptophan is absent in this CDR3, likely reflecting a read error. The rearrangement links TRBV11-3 to TRBJ1-4; TRBD1 matches 10 bases. In germline, CDR1 is SGHNT, CDR2 YENEEA. The junction had 4 bases not matched to a gene; V was cut back by 5 bases and J by 7 bases. There are 14 residues in the CDR3. The CDR3 sequence is CASSPGTGAEKLFS. CDR3 DNA: TGTGCCAGCAGCCCCGGGACAGGGGCTGAAAAACTGTTTTCT.

This clonotype was recorded only once. Here the CDR3 omits its conserved ending phenylalanine or tryptophan, so a read error is the likely source. The chain is built from TRBV12-3 or TRBV12-4 and TRBJ2-7, with a weak D call TRBD1 (6 bases). This CDR3 is built from 13 residues. Trimming removed 5 bases from V and 7 bases from J, with 15 bases in between. The CDR3 coding sequence is TGTGCCAGCAGTGGGGACATTGTCTATGAGCAGTACATC. Its translation is CASSGDIVYEQYI.

This clonotype was found once. A read error may be the cause here, since a much bigger clone is one base away. This rearrangement joins TRBV6-1 to TRBJ1-4; D remains unclear. The CDR3 covers 16 residues. Germline CDR1 reads MNHNS; CDR2 reads SASEGT. The CDR3 coding sequence is TGTGCCAGCAGTGAAAGTGGTCGTACAACTAATGAAAGACTGTTTTTT. This translates into CASSESGRTTNERLFF.

A note on this clonotype: No conserved phenylalanine or tryptophan is present at the end of the CDR3, so a read error is the likely explanation. Because the CDR3's place on the DNA is in doubt, the DNA is left out and the CDR3 is given as listed by TCRdb. This chain links TRBV6-1 with TRBJ2-4; the table assigns TRBD1, which was not confirmed against the DNA. 15 amino acids form the CDR3, both terminal residues included. Per the germline V gene, CDR1 is MNHNS and CDR2 is SASEGT. The CDR3 region is CASTIQGAGKNIQYL.